This T cell receptor beta chain was profiled in a study of cytomegalovirus exposure and HLA in healthy donors. From germline, CDR1 is LGHNA and CDR2 YSLEER. V was pared by 4 bases and J by 0 bases, with 15 bases of the junction left unmatched. This CDR3 comprises 20 residues. General observations from the study: In an earlier analysis, most TCR beta V segments were productive about 90% or about 30% of the time. A later analysis found common viral pathogens apparently linked to several of the most significant clusters.

This clone occurred a few times. Antigen unknown. The study ran its PCR with 60 Vbeta and 13 Jbeta primers. The table came from immunoSEQ multiplex PCR; TCRdb's copy has only in-frame clones and leaves some out. Of about 190,000 clones listed, approximately 79% are singletons. The TCR sequence derives from a man aged 35-49 years in good health and CMV-seropositive. J is TRBJ1-5 and V is TRBV4-3; TRBD1 aligns across 10 bases. The sample taken for sequencing was PBMCs. Written as DNA, the CDR3 is TGCGCCAGCAGCCTGGTAAGGGGACAGGGGCCCAATTATAGCAATCAGCCCCAGCATTTT. This gives the protein CASSLVRGQGPNYSNQPQHF.